This is a list of T cell receptor beta chains from one sample in a study of blood T cell repertoires in COVID-19. Assay used: immunoSEQ multiplex PCR; TCRdb lists only in-frame clones, some missing. The top ten clones hold roughly 1.6% of a sample with about 330,000 clones, more than 70% of them seen once. The sequenced sample consisted of peripheral blood. These receptors were collected from a woman aged 45-65 years with acute or convalescent COVID-19. The CDR3 runs from the conserved cysteine through the conserved F or W. The D gene is left open where the match is weak. For some rows the clone size is stated as once, few or many, or as a class when expanded; others skip it.

TRBV19	15	NA	TRBJ2-1	TRBD2	TGTGCCAGTAGTCTGACTAGCGGCGACTACAATGAGCAGTTCTTC	CASSLTSGDYNEQFF
TRBV4-1	15	NA	TRBJ1-6	NA	TGCGCCAGCAGCACCCGGGAAGTCTCCAATTCACCCCTCCACTTT	CASSTREVSNSPLHF
TRBV6-5	15	NA	TRBJ2-3	NA	TGTGCCAGCACCCAAGGTGCGGGAACCACAGATACGCAGTATTTT	CASTQGAGTTDTQYF
TRBV18	16	NA	TRBJ1-4	TRBD1	TGTGCCAGCTCACCGCAACAGGGGGCAAGGGGTGAAAAACTGTTTTTT	CASSPQQGARGEKLFF
TRBV10-3	15	NA	TRBJ2-6	NA	TGTGCCATCAGAACACAGGACTCTGGGGCCAACGTCCTGACTTTC	CAIRTQDSGANVLTF
TRBV28	15	NA	TRBJ1-5	NA	TGTGCCAGCAGTTCTCAGGGTAGGGGCAATCAGCCCCAGCATTTT	CASSSQGRGNQPQHF
TRBV6-2/TRBV6-3	15	once	TRBJ2-3	NA	TGTGCCAGCAGTTACTCGGGGCGTTGGTCTGATACGCAGTATTTT	CASSYSGRWSDTQYF
TRBV29-1	12	NA	TRBJ2-1	NA	TGCAGCGTTGAAGACAGGGTTAATCAGCAGTTCTTC	CSVEDRVNQQFF
TRBV5-4	14	few	TRBJ1-4	TRBD1	TGTGCCAGCGGAACAGGGGGAGGTAATGAAAAACTGTTTTTT	CASGTGGGNEKLFF
TRBV25-1	16	NA	TRBJ2-7	TRBD2	TGTGCCAGCAGTGAACCGACTAGCGGGAGGGCCCACGAGCAGTACTTC	CASSEPTSGRAHEQYF
TRBV2	14	NA	TRBJ1-2	NA	TGTGCCAGCGTTTTTACCGGGTATAACTATGGCTACACCTTC	CASVFTGYNYGYTF
TRBV11-3	14	NA	TRBJ2-1	NA	TGTGCCAGCAGCTTAGATTCCTTGGCGGGTGAGCAGTTCTTC	CASSLDSLAGEQFF
TRBV6-6	13	NA	TRBJ2-2	TRBD1	TGTGCCAGCAACCGACAGGGGACCGGGGAGCTGTTTTTT	CASNRQGTGELFF
TRBV28	15	NA	TRBJ2-7	TRBD1	TGTGCCAGCAGTCCACCATTAACAGGGGGCAGCGAGCAGTACTTC	CASSPPLTGGSEQYF
TRBV5-1	14	NA	TRBJ2-2	NA	TGCGCCAGCAGCTTTTGGGGGGACACCGGGGAGCTGTTTTTT	CASSFWGDTGELFF
TRBV19	16	NA	TRBJ2-3	NA	TGTGCCAGTAGTATTGGGCTAGCGAGGGGAACAGATACGCAGTATTTT	CASSIGLARGTDTQYF
TRBV3-1/TRBV3-2	17	NA	TRBJ1-6	TRBD1	TGTGCCAGCAGCCTGGGCAGCGGACAGGGACGTAATTCACCCCTCCACTTT	CASSLGSGQGRNSPLHF
TRBV3-1/TRBV3-2	12	NA	TRBJ2-1	NA	TGTGCCAGCAGCCTCGAGAACAATGAGCAGTTCTTC	CASSLENNEQFF
TRBV19	13	NA	TRBJ1-3	NA	TGTGCCAGTGCCGCCCTTAGTGGAAACACCATATATTTT	CASAALSGNTIYF
TRBV12-3/TRBV12-4	11	NA	TRBJ2-1	NA	TGTGCCAGCAGTCTCGGACTGTGGCAGTTCTTC	CASSLGLWQFF
TRBV28	14	NA	TRBJ1-1	TRBD1	TGTGCCAGCAGTTTCACTCAGGGGGCAGCTGAAGCTTTCTTT	CASSFTQGAAEAFF
TRBV28	12	NA	TRBJ1-1	NA	TGTGCCAGCGGCCCCCGTTACACTGAAGCTTTCTTT	CASGPRYTEAFF
TRBV4-1	17	NA	TRBJ2-1	TRBD2	TGCGCCAGCAGCCAAGCTTGGACTAGCGGGAACCACAATGAGCAGTTCTTC	CASSQAWTSGNHNEQFF
TRBV7-3	14	NA	TRBJ2-7	TRBD1	TGTGCCAGCAGCTCCGGACAGGGAGACTACGAGCAGTACTTC	CASSSGQGDYEQYF
TRBV28	15	NA	TRBJ1-1	TRBD1	TGTGCCAGCAGTGCGCGACAGGGCTGGGGGACTGAAGCTTTCTTT	CASSARQGWGTEAFF
TRBV30	14	NA	TRBJ2-7	TRBD2	TGTGCCTGGAGAGATAGCGGGGAATACTACGAGCAGTACTTC	CAWRDSGEYYEQYF
TRBV7-6	16	once	TRBJ2-7	NA	TGTGCCAGCAGCAAGCCGCTCGGCCGAGGGTCCTACGAGCAGTACTTC	CASSKPLGRGSYEQYF
TRBV2	14	once	TRBJ2-7	NA	TGTGCCAGCAGTGAACAGGGCATGGGGTACGAGCAGTACTTC	CASSEQGMGYEQYF
TRBV6-2/TRBV6-3	14	NA	TRBJ1-2	TRBD1	TGTGCCAGCAGTCCCAGGGGGCTTAACTATGGCTACACCTTC	CASSPRGLNYGYTF
TRBV7-3	13	NA	TRBJ2-5	NA	TGTGCCAGCAGCCTCAGCGGCCAAGAGACCCAGTACTTC	CASSLSGQETQYF
TRBV7-2	14	NA	TRBJ2-3	NA	TGTGCCAGCAGCACTAGGACTAGCACAGATACGCAGTATTTT	CASSTRTSTDTQYF
TRBV2	12	NA	TRBJ1-1	NA	TGTGCCAGCAGAGATGACAAGGCGGAAGCTTTCTTT	CASRDDKAEAFF
TRBV9	16	NA	TRBJ2-3	TRBD2	TGTGCCAGCAGCGCCACTAGCGGACCTAGCACAGATACGCAGTATTTT	CASSATSGPSTDTQYF
TRBV24-1	14	NA	TRBJ2-7	TRBD2	TGTGCCACCAGTGATGGCGGGGGCTCCTACGAGCAGTACTTC	CATSDGGGSYEQYF
TRBV3-1/TRBV3-2	15	NA	TRBJ2-5	TRBD1	TGTGCCAGCAGCCAAGTAGACAGGGTCGAGGAGACCCAGTACTTC	CASSQVDRVEETQYF
TRBV18	15	NA	TRBJ2-3	NA	TGTGCCAGCGGCAGGATCGACACTAGCACAGATACGCAGTATTTT	CASGRIDTSTDTQYF
TRBV24-1	17	few	TRBJ2-7	TRBD1	TGTGCCACCAGTGCCGCCGGGACAGCCAACCGAGAATACGAGCAGTACTTC	CATSAAGTANREYEQYF
TRBV21-1	19	NA	TRBJ1-1	NA	TGTGCCAGCAGCAAAAAACCGCCCCGGAAGGGGGCCGGGAACACTGAAGCTTTCTTT	CASSKKPPRKGAGNTEAFF
TRBV3-1/TRBV3-2	18	once	TRBJ2-1	TRBD2	TGTGCCAGCAGCCAAGATTTCCGAGCGGGGGGCCCCTCGGATGAGCAGTTCTTC	CASSQDFRAGGPSDEQFF
TRBV13	15	NA	TRBJ2-1	NA	TGTGCCAGCAGCCTCGGACAGAGAGGGTACAATGAGCAGTTCTTC	CASSLGQRGYNEQFF
TRBV28	14	NA	TRBJ2-3	NA	TGTGCCAGCAGTTTCGGGACATACACAGATACGCAGTATTTT	CASSFGTYTDTQYF
TRBV30	14	NA	TRBJ2-5	TRBD1	TGTGCCTGGAGTGGGGACAGGGGACGGGAGACCCAGTACTTC	CAWSGDRGRETQYF
TRBV13	15	NA	TRBJ1-5	TRBD1	TGTGCCAGCAGCATTGGGACAGGAGCAAATCAGCCCCAGCATTTT	CASSIGTGANQPQHF
TRBV6-2/TRBV6-3	15	NA	TRBJ2-1	NA	TGTGCCAGCAGTCCCCTTCGGGGGTTAGGGAATGAGCAGTTCTTC	CASSPLRGLGNEQFF
TRBV19	16	NA	TRBJ2-7	NA	TGTGCCAGTACCCCGTCGAGCGGCTCCCATCCCTACGAGCAGTACTTC	CASTPSSGSHPYEQYF
TRBV5-1	13	NA	TRBJ2-5	NA	TGCGCCAGCAGCGTCGTAACTCAAGAGACCCAGTACTTC	CASSVVTQETQYF
TRBV9	16	NA	TRBJ2-7	TRBD2	TGTGCCAGCAGCGTAGACGACGGGAGGGCATCCTACGAGCAGTACTTC	CASSVDDGRASYEQYF
TRBV21-1	12	NA	TRBJ2-7	NA	TGTGCCAGCTGGGGGGGGCCAGGCGAGCAGTACTTC	CASWGGPGEQYF
TRBV9	14	NA	TRBJ1-1	TRBD1	TGTGCCAGCAGCGAGGGACAGCCAGACACTGAAGCTTTCTTT	CASSEGQPDTEAFF
TRBV5-1	13	NA	TRBJ1-3	TRBD1	TGCGCCAGCACATCAGGGGGTCCGGACACCATATATTTT	CASTSGGPDTIYF
TRBV5-1	16	NA	TRBJ2-5	NA	TGCGCCAGCAGCAAGAGTGACACCCCCCACCAAGAGACCCAGTACTTC	CASSKSDTPHQETQYF
TRBV11-2	14	once	TRBJ2-5	TRBD2	TGTGCCAGCAGCAGGGGAGGGGCCCAAGAGACCCAGTACTTC	CASSRGGAQETQYF
TRBV4-3	17	NA	TRBJ2-1	TRBD2	TGCGCCAGCAGCCGCCAGACTAGCGGGAGCTCCTACAATGAGCAGTTCTTC	CASSRQTSGSSYNEQFF
TRBV6-5	13	NA	TRBJ2-3	TRBD1	TGTGCCACAGGACAGGGAAGAACAGATACGCAGTATTTT	CATGQGRTDTQYF
TRBV28	14	NA	TRBJ1-1	NA	TGTGCCAGCAGTCCCAGAGGACAGCGCACTGAAGCTTTCTTT	CASSPRGQRTEAFF
TRBV6-5	15	NA	TRBJ2-7	TRBD1	TGTGCCAGCATTCTCCGGACAGGGGGAGCCTACGAGCAGTACTTC	CASILRTGGAYEQYF
TRBV6-2/TRBV6-3	14	NA	TRBJ2-1	NA	TGTGCCAGCAGTTACTCGTGGCGGGACAATGAGCAGTTCTTC	CASSYSWRDNEQFF
TRBV30	13	NA	TRBJ2-2	NA	TGTGCCTGGACCGCGGGACTTCTTGGGGAGCTGTTTTTT	CAWTAGLLGELFF